These 20 T cell receptor beta chains were sequenced from one sample in a study of cytomegalovirus exposure and HLA in healthy donors. The PCR used 60 Vbeta and 13 Jbeta primers. Libraries were prepared by immunoSEQ multiplex PCR; TCRdb keeps only in-frame clonotypes and omits some of them. The table lists 150,000 to 180,000 clones, around 82% of them singletons. The sequenced sample was PBMCs. The receptors were gathered from a woman in her thirties or forties in good health and CMV-seropositive.

The rearrangement links TRBV7-9 to TRBJ1-2; 7 bases map to TRBD1. V shed 7 bases, J shed 1 base, and the junction held 3 bases outside the gene matches. CDR1 and CDR2 from the germline V gene are SEHNR and FQNEAQ (reference sequence). The CDR3 extends over 13 amino acids. The CDR3 DNA sequence: TGTGCCAGCAAAAGGGGGCTTAACTATGGCTACACCTTC. Translation gives CASKRGLNYGYTF.

The gene calls are TRBV18 and TRBJ1-5; TRBD1 matches 7 bases. The CDR3 has 19 amino acids. V trimming: 1 base; J trimming: 1 base; junction bases outside the gene matches: 13. Germline CDR1 and CDR2: KGHSH and LQKENI. In nucleotides, the CDR3 is TGTGCCAGCTCACCACGGGGACAGCCCCCGGGGGGGAGCAATCAGCCCCAGCATTTT. Translated: CASSPRGQPPGGSNQPQHF.

The chain has TRBV20-1 and TRBJ2-7; no reliable D call. V was pared by 5 bases and J by 1 base, with 3 bases between. Germline CDR1 is DFQATT and CDR2 is SNEGSKA (reference sequence). The CDR3 is made up of 10 amino acids. CDR3 protein: CSAQSYEQYF. DNA of the CDR3: TGCAGTGCTCAATCCTACGAGCAGTACTTC.

This clone was picked up a small number of times. The rearrangement uses TRBV5-1 and TRBJ2-7; D not certain. Germline CDR1 is SGHRS and CDR2 is YFSETQ. V lost 4 bases to trimming and J lost 7 bases, with 12 bases between them. This CDR3 spans 12 amino acids. The CDR3 is CASSPFPGEQYF. CDR3 nucleotides: TGCGCCAGCAGCCCCTTTCCCGGGGAGCAGTACTTC.

The count of this clone is one. The chain uses TRBV29-1 and TRBJ2-1; 13 nucleotides match TRBD2. Germline values: CDR1 SQVTM, CDR2 ANQGSEA. CDR3 length: 13 amino acids. J gave up 10 bases and V 3 bases, and 3 bases lay outside the gene matches. The CDR3 loop is CSVDTSGRGEQFF. CDR3 coding DNA: TGCAGCGTTGACACTAGCGGGAGGGGGGAGCAGTTCTTC.

This clone appeared once. The chain links TRBV28 to TRBJ2-3; 7 nucleotides align to TRBD2. The CDR3 consists of 17 residues. Looked up from germline, CDR1 is MDHEN and CDR2 is SYDVKM. V lost 3 bases to trimming and J lost 1 base; unmatched junction nucleotides: 10. For the CDR3, the DNA is TGTGCCAGCAGTTTTTTAACTAGCGAGTCCGGCACAGATACGCAGTATTTT. Translated: CASSFLTSESGTDTQYF.

The CDR3 region is CASSSTGNYNEQFF. The CDR3 DNA reads as TGCGCCAGCAGCTCGACGGGGAACTACAATGAGCAGTTCTTC. The rearrangement uses TRBV5-1 and TRBJ2-1, with D possibly TRBD2 on 5 matching bases. V was trimmed by 3 bases and J by 3 bases, leaving 10 bases between them. The length of the CDR3 is 14 residues. The V gene's germline CDR1 is SGHRS and CDR2 YFSETQ.

The rearrangement uses TRBV7-3 and TRBJ2-2, with TRBD2 matching over 7 bases. Losses at the gene ends were 5 bases for V and 10 bases for J; bases not matched to a gene: 13. CDR3 size: 15 residues. CDR1 and CDR2 from the germline V gene are SGHTA and FQGTGA. The CDR3 DNA is TGTGCCAGCAGCCTAGGACTGGGGACTACGGAGGAGCTGTTTTTT. This encodes CASSLGLGTTEELFF.

The chain employs TRBV7-9 and TRBJ1-2, with 8 bases fitting TRBD1. Unmatched junction bases numbered 6, after V lost 5 bases and J lost 4 bases. Per germline, CDR1 SEHNR and CDR2 FQNEAQ (reference sequence). CDR3 length equals 14 residues. CDR3 DNA: TGTGCCAGCAGCCCGACAGGGGAGGTCTATGGCTACACCTTC. Translation gives CASSPTGEVYGYTF.

In DNA, the CDR3 is TGTGCCAGCAGTTACGGGGGGGGCGAGCAGTACTTC. Translating gives CASSYGGGEQYF. This chain connects TRBV6-5 to TRBJ2-7; 7 nucleotides line up with TRBD2. The CDR3 has 12 residues. Germline CDR1 reads MNHEY; CDR2 reads SVGAGI. The trim removed 2 bases at V and 6 bases at J, leaving 1 base unmatched.

V usage is TRBV2 and J usage is TRBJ2-2; TRBD1 is a possible D gene (7 bases). V lost 0 bases and J lost 7, with 12 bases in between. Germline CDR1 is SNHLY and CDR2 is FYNNEI. CDR3 length: 15 residues. CDR3 sequence: CASSEARGAVGELFF. The DNA for the CDR3 is TGTGCCAGCAGTGAAGCCAGGGGGGCTGTCGGGGAGCTGTTTTTT.

The genes are TRBV20-1 and TRBJ2-5; possible D gene TRBD2, 6 bases. Trimming took off 6 bases at V and 4 bases at J, with 6 bases between the two ends. CDR1 and CDR2 from the germline V gene are DFQATT and SNEGSKA (reference sequence). The CDR3 sequence is 10 residues long. In nucleotides, the CDR3 is TGCAGTGCCGGGGGAGAGACCCAGTACTTC. Protein sequence: CSAGGETQYF.

The V call is TRBV18, the J call TRBJ2-3; 10 nucleotides agree with TRBD2. The V gene end was trimmed by 1 base and the J gene end by 2 bases; junction bases not matched to a gene: 3. Germline V CDR1 and CDR2: KGHSH, LQKENI. The CDR3 extends over 16 amino acids. CDR3 residues: CASSPRSGRFTDTQYF. The CDR3 DNA reads TGTGCCAGCTCACCACGTAGCGGGAGGTTCACAGATACGCAGTATTTT.

The V and J genes are TRBV28 and TRBJ1-4; 8 bases align to TRBD1. This CDR3 spans 16 amino acids. V trimming: 3 bases; J trimming: 2 bases; junction bases outside the gene matches: 5. The V gene's germline CDR1 is MDHEN and CDR2 SYDVKM. In DNA form, the CDR3 reads TGTGCCAGCAGTTTTTCCAGGGGGCTCACTAATGAAAAACTGTTTTTT. Protein sequence: CASSFSRGLTNEKLFF.

This clone was seen more than once but under ten times. This sequence joins TRBV5-1 and TRBJ2-7; TRBD2 is a possible D gene (5 bases). The CDR3 has 12 residues. V was clipped by 1 base and J by 4 bases, with 6 bases between them. Germline CDR1 SGHRS, CDR2 YFSETQ. Here the CDR3 reads CASSLTGYEQYF. In DNA, the CDR3 is TGCGCCAGCAGCTTGACGGGATACGAGCAGTACTTC.

In this sample, this clone turned up a few times. Here the CDR3 reads CASSETTSADSYEQYF. The DNA of the CDR3 is TGTGCCAGCAGTGAAACCACTAGCGCAGACTCCTACGAGCAGTACTTC. J is TRBJ2-7 and V is TRBV2; 7 bases match TRBD2. Germline CDR1 and CDR2: SNHLY and FYNNEI. This CDR3 is built from 16 residues. Trimming removed 2 bases from V and 0 bases from J; junction bases left unmatched: 7.

CDR3 sequence: CASRYRGLYEQYF. The DNA of the CDR3 is TGTGCCAGCAGATACAGGGGGCTGTACGAGCAGTACTTC. The gene calls are TRBV28 and TRBJ2-7; 9 nucleotides agree with TRBD1. This CDR3 has 13 amino acids. V lost 6 bases to trimming and J lost 4 bases; unmatched junction nucleotides: 4. CDR1 and CDR2 from the germline V gene are MDHEN and SYDVKM.

The rearrangement links TRBV5-4 to TRBJ2-2; 10 bases fit TRBD2. V shed 0 bases, J shed 1 base, and the junction held 3 bases outside the gene matches. Germline V lookup: CDR1 SGHNT, CDR2 YYREEE (reference sequence). This CDR3 has 17 amino acids. The CDR3 loop is CASSLVGLAVNTGELFF. The CDR3 DNA sequence: TGTGCCAGCAGCTTGGTAGGACTAGCGGTGAACACCGGGGAGCTGTTTTTT.

This sequence joins TRBV27 and TRBJ2-1; D not resolved. The CDR3 length is 13 residues. CDR1 and CDR2 (germline): MNHEY, SMNVEV (reference sequence). V was pared by 6 bases and J by 1 base, with 7 bases between. CDR3 sequence: CASRTRSYNEQFF. The CDR3 nucleotides are TGTGCCAGCAGGACACGATCCTACAATGAGCAGTTCTTC.

Comments on this clone: Other nucleotide sequences from this sample produce the same CDR3. DNA for the CDR3: TGCGCCAGCAGCCCCACGGGGACTAGCGGCTACGAGCAGTACTTC. Protein product: CASSPTGTSGYEQYF. V and J are TRBV5-1 and TRBJ2-7, with TRBD2 matching 11 bases. Germline V gives CDR1 SGHRS, CDR2 YFSETQ. V trimming: 4 bases; J trimming: 3 bases; junction bases outside the gene matches: 6. The CDR3 runs to 15 residues.